A single sample is the source of the 10 T cell receptor beta chains below, sequenced in a study of CD8 T cells in ankylosing spondylitis. MiXCR was run by TCRdb on the 5' RACE reads, yielding one entry per CDR3 protein. The table records roughly 150,000 distinct CDR3 sequences, about a third of them present only once. Sequencing was performed on synovial fluid, either unsorted or a sorted T cell fraction (not recorded which). All receptors come from a male donor with ankylosing spondylitis.

The chain couples TRBV7-8 to TRBJ1-6; 7 nucleotides match TRBD1. CDR1 is SGHVS and CDR2 is FQNEAQ in the germline V gene. Trimming removed 2 bases from V and 0 bases from J; junction bases left unmatched: 7. CDR3 size: 18 residues. This CDR3 is CASSLKGRGSSYNSPLHF. In nucleotides, the CDR3 is TGTGCCAGCAGCTTAAAGGGCAGGGGGAGCTCCTATAATTCACCCCTCCACTTT.

This chain uses TRBV20-1 with TRBJ2-7; 14 bases fit TRBD2. Per the germline V gene, CDR1 is DFQATT and CDR2 is SNEGSKA (reference sequence). This CDR3 has 16 amino acids. Trimming at V came to 3 bases and at J to 3 bases, leaving 7 bases not matched to a gene. As DNA, the CDR3 is TGCAGTGCTAGGCCCCCAGGGACTAGCGGGGGCTACGAGCAGTACTTC. It is translated as CSARPPGTSGGYEQYF.

The chain joins TRBV27 to TRBJ1-5; D gene uncertain. The CDR3 is 14 amino acids. The germline V gene encodes CDR1 MNHEY and CDR2 SMNVEV (reference sequence). Trimming pared 2 bases from V and 4 bases from J, leaving 9 bases between. The CDR3 DNA reads TGTGCCAGCAGTTTAAAAAGGCAGAATCAGCCCCAGCATTTT. Its translation is CASSLKRQNQPQHF.

A few counts support this clonotype. The V gene is TRBV20-1, the J gene TRBJ2-3; D remains unclear. There are 13 residues in the CDR3. Germline V CDR1 and CDR2: DFQATT, SNEGSKA (reference sequence). Trimming pared 3 bases from V and 0 bases from J, leaving 7 bases between. DNA of the CDR3: TGCAGTGCTAGGGACGGGAGCACAGATACGCAGTATTTT. Translated, it gives CSARDGSTDTQYF.

This clonotype counts as medium-sized. The V and J genes are TRBV28 and TRBJ1-5; D is ambiguous. Per the germline V gene, CDR1 is MDHEN and CDR2 is SYDVKM. This CDR3 comprises 15 residues. V gave up 3 bases and J gave up 0 bases, with 9 bases separating them. This chain's CDR3 is CASSLWAPSNQPQHF. DNA for the CDR3: TGTGCCAGCAGTTTGTGGGCCCCTAGCAATCAGCCCCAGCATTTT.

The table lists this clonotype with a few counts. J is TRBJ1-5 and V is TRBV20-1; no clear D. CDR1 and CDR2 from the germline V gene are DFQATT and SNEGSKA (reference sequence). The CDR3 extends over 13 amino acids. Trimming stripped 5 bases from V and 3 bases from J, with 11 bases between. CDR3 in amino acids: CSAARSNNQPQHF. DNA of the CDR3: TGCAGTGCTGCCCGGTCCAACAATCAGCCCCAGCATTTT.

This clonotype was seen many times. This chain connects TRBV20-1 to TRBJ2-7, with 11 bases aligning to TRBD2. The length of the CDR3 is 14 residues. With 6 bases clipped from V and 2 bases from J, the junction kept 6 bases outside the gene matches. The germline V gene has CDR1 DFQATT and CDR2 SNEGSKA (reference sequence). DNA for the CDR3: TGCAGTGCAACGTTACTAGCGGGGGCCTACGAGCAGTACTTC. The encoded protein is CSATLLAGAYEQYF.

This chain uses TRBV27 with TRBJ2-3; perhaps TRBD2 as D (6 bases). Trimming removed 6 bases from V and 3 bases from J, with 10 bases in between. CDR1 and CDR2 (germline): MNHEY, SMNVEV (reference sequence). The CDR3 is 13 amino acids. The CDR3 DNA sequence: TGTGCCAGCAGAAGAGGGAGGACAGATACGCAGTATTTT. It yields the protein CASRRGRTDTQYF.

This clonotype was seen at least ten times. This chain connects TRBV4-2 to TRBJ2-4; the D is unclear. Germline V gene data show CDR1 as LGHNA and CDR2 as YNFKEQ. The V end lost 1 base, the J end lost 4 bases, and 8 bases lay between the germline ends. The CDR3 is 14 residues long. The CDR3 DNA is TGTGCCAGCAGCCAAGGAGCCCCTAAAAACATTCAGTACTTC. Translating gives CASSQGAPKNIQYF.

The chain links TRBV24-1 to TRBJ2-3; tentative D call: TRBD2 (6 bases). Trimming pared 3 bases from V and 5 bases from J, leaving 17 bases between. The CDR3 loop spans 16 amino acids. CDR1 is KGHDR and CDR2 is SFDVKD in the germline V gene. The CDR3 sequence is CATSDPQGGMGDTQYF. CDR3 in DNA: TGTGCCACCAGTGATCCCCAAGGAGGGATGGGAGATACGCAGTATTTT.